The source of this TCR beta chain is a study of blood T cell repertoires in COVID-19. Study-wide background: Sites across the United States, Italy and Spain contributed samples from acute and convalescent COVID-19. In each case, the material was cDNA or gDNA derived from T cells, B-cell-depleted T cells, or PBMCs.

The CDR3 extends over 13 amino acids. CDR1 LGHNA and CDR2 YNFKEQ come from the germline V gene. V shed 9 bases, J shed 7 bases, and the junction held 5 bases outside the gene matches. The authors' processing: Amplified reference gene primers provided the basis for estimating nucleated cell counts. Produced via immunoSEQ multiplex PCR; TCRdb's table is partial and in-frame only. V, J and clone size were drawn from that table, and D and trimming were deduced from the DNA. Among about 260,000 clones listed, about 90% were seen once. The sequenced sample consisted of peripheral blood. The source of this sequence is a woman aged 40 to 50 with acute or convalescent COVID-19. The gene calls are TRBV4-2 and TRBJ1-5; 11 positions agree with TRBD1. CDR3 nucleotides: TGTGCCAGTAAGGGGGACAGGGGGCAGCCCCAGCATTTT. Its translation: CASKGDRGQPQHF.